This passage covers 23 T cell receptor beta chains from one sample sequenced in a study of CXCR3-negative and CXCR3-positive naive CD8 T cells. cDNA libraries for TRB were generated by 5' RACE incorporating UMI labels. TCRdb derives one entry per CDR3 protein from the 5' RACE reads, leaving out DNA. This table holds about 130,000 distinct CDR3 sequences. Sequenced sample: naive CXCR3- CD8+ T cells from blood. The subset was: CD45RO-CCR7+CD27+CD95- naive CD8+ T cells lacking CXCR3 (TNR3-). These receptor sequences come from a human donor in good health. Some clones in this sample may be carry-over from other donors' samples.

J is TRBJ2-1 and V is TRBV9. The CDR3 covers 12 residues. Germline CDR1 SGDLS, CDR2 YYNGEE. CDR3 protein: CASSSYHNEQFF. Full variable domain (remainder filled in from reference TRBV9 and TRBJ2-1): DSGVTQTPKHLITATGQRVTLRCSPRSGDLSVYWYQQSLDQGLQFLIQYYNGEERAKGNILERFSAQQFPDLHSELNLSSLELGDSALYFCASSSYHNEQFFGPGTRLTVL.

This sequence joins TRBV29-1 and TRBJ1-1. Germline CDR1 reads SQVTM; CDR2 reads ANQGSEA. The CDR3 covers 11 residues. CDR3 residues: CSVVGNTEAFF.

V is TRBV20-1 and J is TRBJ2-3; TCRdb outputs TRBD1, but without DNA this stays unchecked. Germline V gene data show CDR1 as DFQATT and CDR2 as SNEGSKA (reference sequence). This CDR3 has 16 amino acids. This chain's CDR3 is CSARGGPQRGTDTQYF.

CDR3 protein: CASSQEGREQETQYF. The V and J genes are TRBV4-1 and TRBJ2-5; the D call from TCRdb, TRBD1, cannot be confirmed without DNA. The germline V gene has CDR1 MGHRA and CDR2 YSYEKL. The CDR3 is made up of 15 amino acids.

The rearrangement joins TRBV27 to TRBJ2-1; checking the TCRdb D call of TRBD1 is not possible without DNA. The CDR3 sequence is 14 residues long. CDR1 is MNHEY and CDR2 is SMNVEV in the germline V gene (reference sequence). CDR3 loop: CASRSGLQGNEQFF.

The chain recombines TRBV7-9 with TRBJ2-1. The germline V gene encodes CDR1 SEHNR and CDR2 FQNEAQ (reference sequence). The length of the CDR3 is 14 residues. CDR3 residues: CASSVGYSYNEQFF.

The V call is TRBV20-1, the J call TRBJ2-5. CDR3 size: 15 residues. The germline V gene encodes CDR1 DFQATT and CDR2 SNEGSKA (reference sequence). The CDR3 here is CSARDPPSTLETQYF.

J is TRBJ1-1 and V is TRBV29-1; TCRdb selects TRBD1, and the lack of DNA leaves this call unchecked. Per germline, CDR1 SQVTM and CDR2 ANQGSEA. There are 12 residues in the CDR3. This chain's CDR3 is CSVEETGVEAFF.

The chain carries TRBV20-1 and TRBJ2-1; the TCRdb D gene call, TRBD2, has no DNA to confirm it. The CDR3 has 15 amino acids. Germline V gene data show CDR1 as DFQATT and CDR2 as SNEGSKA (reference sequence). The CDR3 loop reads CSARVALGPYNEQFF.

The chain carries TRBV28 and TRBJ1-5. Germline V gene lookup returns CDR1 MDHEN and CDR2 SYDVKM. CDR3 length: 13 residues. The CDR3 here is CASSWGGNQPQHF. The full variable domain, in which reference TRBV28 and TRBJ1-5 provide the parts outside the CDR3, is DVKVTQSSRYLVKRTGEKVFLECVQDMDHENMFWYRQDPGLGLRLIYFSYDVKMKEKGDIPEGYSVSREKKERFSLILESASTNQTSMYLCASSWGGNQPQHFGDGTRLSIL.

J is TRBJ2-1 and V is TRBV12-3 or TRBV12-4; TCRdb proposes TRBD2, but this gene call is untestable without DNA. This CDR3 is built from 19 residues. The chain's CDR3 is CASKGDRGLGLAGGNEQFF.

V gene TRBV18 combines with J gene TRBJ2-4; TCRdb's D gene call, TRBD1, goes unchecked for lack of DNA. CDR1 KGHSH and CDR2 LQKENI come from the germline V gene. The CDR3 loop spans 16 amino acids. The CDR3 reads CASSPRKGQGADIQYF.

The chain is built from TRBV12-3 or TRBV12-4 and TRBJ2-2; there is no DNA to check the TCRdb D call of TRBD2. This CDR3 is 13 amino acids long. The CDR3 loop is CASTPGLTGELFF.

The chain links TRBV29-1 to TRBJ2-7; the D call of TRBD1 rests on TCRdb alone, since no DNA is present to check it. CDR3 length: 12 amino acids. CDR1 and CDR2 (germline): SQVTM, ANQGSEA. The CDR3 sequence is CSVGTDVYEQYF.

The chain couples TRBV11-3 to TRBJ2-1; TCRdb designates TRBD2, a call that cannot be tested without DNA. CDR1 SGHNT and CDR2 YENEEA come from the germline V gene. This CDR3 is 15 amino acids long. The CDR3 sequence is CASSSRLASYNEQFF.

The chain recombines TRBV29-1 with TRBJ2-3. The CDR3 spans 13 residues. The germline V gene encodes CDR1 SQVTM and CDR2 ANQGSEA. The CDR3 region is CSVGLASTDTQYF.

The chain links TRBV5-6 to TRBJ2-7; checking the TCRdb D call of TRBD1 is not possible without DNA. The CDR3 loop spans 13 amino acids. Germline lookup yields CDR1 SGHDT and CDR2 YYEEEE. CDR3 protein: CASSQMTGYEQYF.

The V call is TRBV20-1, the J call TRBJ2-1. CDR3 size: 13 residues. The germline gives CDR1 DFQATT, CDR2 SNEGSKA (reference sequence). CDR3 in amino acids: CSALKPSYNEQFF.

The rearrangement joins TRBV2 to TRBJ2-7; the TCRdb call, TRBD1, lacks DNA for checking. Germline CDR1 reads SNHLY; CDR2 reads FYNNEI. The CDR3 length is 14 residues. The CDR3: CASSESRGGYEQYF.

Here the CDR3 reads CSVEMGDRASGDVGQETQYF. The rearrangement uses TRBV29-1 and TRBJ2-5; the D call of TRBD2 rests on TCRdb alone, since no DNA is present to check it. CDR1 is SQVTM and CDR2 is ANQGSEA in the germline V gene. There are 20 residues in the CDR3. Supplemented by reference TRBV29-1 and TRBJ2-5, the full variable domain reads SAVISQKPSRDICQRGTSLTIQCQVDSQVTMMFWYRQQPGQSLTLIATANQGSEATYESGFVIDKFPISRPNLTFSTLTVSNMSPEDSSIYLCSVEMGDRASGDVGQETQYFGPGTRLLVL.

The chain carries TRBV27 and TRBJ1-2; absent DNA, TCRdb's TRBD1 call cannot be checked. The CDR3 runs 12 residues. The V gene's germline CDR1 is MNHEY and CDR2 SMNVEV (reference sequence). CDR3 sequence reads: CASSLGGNGYTF.

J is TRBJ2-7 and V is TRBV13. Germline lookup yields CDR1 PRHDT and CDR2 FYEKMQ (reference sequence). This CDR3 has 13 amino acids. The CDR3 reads CASSLAIDYEQYF.

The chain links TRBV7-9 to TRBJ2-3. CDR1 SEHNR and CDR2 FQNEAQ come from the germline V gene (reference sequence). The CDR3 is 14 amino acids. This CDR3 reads CASSLIRGADTQYF.